This T cell receptor beta chain was captured in a study of Ad26.COV2.S vaccination and SARS-CoV-2 variants. The junction had 7 bases not matched to a gene; V was cut back by 0 bases and J by 2 bases. Germline CDR1 SGHRS, CDR2 YFSETQ. This CDR3 comprises 17 residues. TCRdb keeps only in-frame clones here, not all; method: immunoSEQ multiplex PCR. This sample has about 390,000 clones; more than 85% occur once, and the top ten carry 3.5%. Treatment described: about 20 received Ad26.COV2.S at low or high dose, single or two shots; 5 received placebo; per-sample allocation not given. At day 63 after the first vaccine or placebo injection, samples were drawn.

Here the sequenced sample was peripheral blood, taken in a trial of Ad26.COV2.S vaccine versus placebo. This chain links TRBV5-1 with TRBJ2-5, with 10 bases that match TRBD1. The TCR was taken from a person between 18 and 65 years old who received the Ad26.COV2.S COVID-19 vaccine or a placebo. CDR3 in amino acids: CASSLARDRGIQETQYF. Written as DNA, the CDR3 is TGCGCCAGCAGCTTGGCCCGGGACAGGGGAATTCAAGAGACCCAGTACTTC.